The present T cell receptor (beta chain) was sequenced within a study of cytomegalovirus exposure and HLA in healthy donors (dated 2017 in TCRdb). Background on the whole study: According to a later analysis, one platform produced both the 110 or so validation repertoires and the roughly 650 repertoires of the first cohort. Along with the approximately 670-subject first cohort, a separate validation cohort of over a hundred different subjects was used. The study aimed to test whether signatures of past pathogen exposure could be identified by cataloging public T cell receptors. The study combined high-throughput TCR immunosequencing, statistical association of individual TCRs with disease status, and machine learning to predict cytomegalovirus infection status.

Findings and caveats that apply to the study as a whole: A few of the identified cytomegalovirus-associated TCR beta chains were confirmed in vitro to be specific for cytomegalovirus antigens. The study listed approximately 160 TCR beta chains as associated with cytomegalovirus. A later analysis found that TCRs clustered in the first cohort also tended to co-occur in the 120 validation repertoires, with more than 90% of cluster scores above 0. According to the authors, the approach could potentially be generalized to other disease states and immunological phenotypes. While some public TCRs were present in many individuals, most TCR sequences turned up only very rarely across donors. All 110 or so repertoires were used to score co-occurrence in the validation cohort in a later analysis, because that analysis had no HLA typing for the cohort. In both the original and validation cohorts, the classifier was reported to diagnose cytomegalovirus status with high specificity and sensitivity.

Details on this clone: Its antigen remains unidentified. No much larger clone is present one base from it, and per-base qualities are unavailable.

The donors were included in the validation cohort of 130 or so subjects, a group kept apart from the roughly 730-subject first cohort. Libraries were constructed by the immunoSEQ multiplex PCR assay. The published analysis was carried out like this. A statistical classification framework was built for diagnosing cytomegalovirus status from the catalog of TCR beta chain sequences. The table comes from immuneACCESS by way of TCRdb, which keeps in-frame sequences with V and J called. Part of the clones is missing from these tables; in studies checked, under half for an unresolved V gene and the rest for unknown reasons. Clonal size and the V and J genes are those of that table, whereas D and trimming came from the DNA. For this sample the table gives about 110,000 clones, of which roughly 84% were detected only once. The top ten clonotypes cover 3% to 3.5% of the sample. From a lookup of the germline V gene, CDR1 and CDR2 are SGHVS and FNYEAQ. From its cysteine to its phenylalanine, the CDR3 spans 16 amino acids. The DNA shown is the 48-base CDR3, in frame from base 1. The junction carries 15 bases between V and J, which are trimmed by 2 bases and 4 bases respectively.

Source material: PBMCs. Rearrangement joined TRBV7-6 to TRBJ2-1; TRBD2 might be the D gene, on 6 matching bases. The source is a woman between 18 and 29 years old in good health and CMV-seronegative. The sequenced DNA: TGTGCCAGCAGCTTAACTACGGCGGGGTTGTACAATGAGCAGTTCTTC. The encoded protein is CASSLTTAGLYNEQFF.